Listed here are 29 T cell receptor beta chains from one sample, sequenced in a study of blood T cells in healthy people across ages. Combining a sample-barcoded 5' primer with a J-beta primer mix, a second PCR ran for roughly 6 to 12 cycles. MiXCR, applied by TCRdb to the 5' RACE reads, yields one record per CDR3 protein. The profile shows approximately 800,000 distinct CDR3 sequences, about 55% of them singletons. The sample taken for sequencing was blood. These receptors came from a man older than 75 in good health.

The rearrangement joins TRBV6-1 to TRBJ2-7; D gene uncertain. The CDR3 spans 16 residues. Germline V CDR1 and CDR2: MNHNS, SASEGT. V lost 3 bases and J lost 3, with 18 bases in between. The CDR3 sequence: CASSDLMDVGYYEQYF. CDR3 bases: TGTGCCAGCAGTGACTTGATGGATGTCGGCTACTACGAGCAGTACTTC.

Turning to this clonotype: One end of the junction fails to match germline, which may point to a read error. The rearrangement links TRBV29-1 to TRBJ2-7, with TRBD1 matching 11 bases. This CDR3 is 15 amino acids long. Germline values: CDR1 SQVTM, CDR2 ANQGSEA. CDR3 sequence reads: CSVVAGTGGPYERYF. The DNA for the CDR3 is TGCAGCGTGGTAGCCGGGACAGGGGGGCCCTACGAGCGGTACTTC.

J is TRBJ2-1 and V is TRBV27, with D possibly being TRBD1 (5 bases). CDR3 size: 16 residues. Trimming cost V 6 bases and J 0 bases, with 15 bases left between them. Germline-derived CDR1 and CDR2 are MNHEY and SMNVEV (reference sequence). Written as DNA, the CDR3 is TGTGCCAGCAGGGGGCTCGGCTTTAGCTCCTACAATGAGCAGTTCTTC. Translated: CASRGLGFSSYNEQFF.

This clonotype has just a few counts. V is TRBV3-1 and J is TRBJ2-6; perhaps TRBD1 as D (5 bases). The germline CDR1 and CDR2 sequences are LGHDT and YNNKEL (reference sequence). With 3 bases removed from V and 0 bases from J, the gap between germline ends came to 6 bases. This CDR3 region has 15 residues. The DNA for the CDR3 is TGTGCCAGCAGCCAGGGGCCCTCTGGGGCCAACGTCCTGACTTTC. Protein sequence: CASSQGPSGANVLTF.

The gene calls are TRBV6-5 and TRBJ1-2, with a possible D match to TRBD1 (6 bases). Germline V gene data show CDR1 as MNHEY and CDR2 as SVGAGI. The CDR3 totals 15 residues. Trimming left V 5 bases short and J 6 bases short, with 19 bases between. Here the CDR3 reads CASSPDSLPPDGYTF. CDR3 bases: TGTGCCAGCAGTCCGGACAGTCTTCCGCCGGATGGCTACACCTTC.

The chain uses TRBV5-1 and TRBJ2-1; D uncertain. Per the germline V gene, CDR1 is SGHRS and CDR2 is YFSETQ. V lost 0 bases to trimming and J lost 0 bases, with 10 bases between them. This CDR3 is 16 amino acids long. In DNA form, the CDR3 reads TGCGCCAGCAGCTTGGCGGTAGCTAGCTCCTACAATGAGCAGTTCTTC. It is translated as CASSLAVASSYNEQFF.

Points on this clonotype: This may be a read error, as it is one base from a much larger clone. The rearrangement joins TRBV20-1 to TRBJ2-7; D ambiguous. Germline assignment: CDR1 DFQATT and CDR2 SNEGSKA (reference sequence). Trimming took 6 bases from V and 7 from J, leaving 25 bases between them. The CDR3 covers 15 residues. CDR3 region: CSAVSSPSSYNEQYF. For the CDR3, the DNA is TGCAGTGCAGTATCCAGCCCGAGCTCCTACAATGAGCAGTACTTC.

This clonotype was seen more than once but under ten times. The gene calls are TRBV4-1 and TRBJ1-4; weak D call: TRBD1 (6 bases). The CDR3 has 15 residues. Germline V gives CDR1 MGHRA, CDR2 YSYEKL. V dropped 8 bases and J dropped 3 bases, with 16 bases sitting between them. In nucleotides, the CDR3 is TGCGCCAGCGCAGGAAAACAGGGCTCTAATGAAAAACTGTTTTTT. It specifies CASAGKQGSNEKLFF.

This CDR3 is CASSPETQALNEQFF. The CDR3 DNA is TGTGCCAGCAGCCCTGAGACGCAGGCGCTCAATGAGCAGTTCTTC. The chain links TRBV6-6 to TRBJ2-1; D unresolved. CDR1 MNHNY and CDR2 SVGAGI come from the germline V gene (reference sequence). This CDR3 is 15 amino acids long. Trimming shortened V by 6 bases and J by 6 bases, and 18 bases separated the two germline ends.

This chain links TRBV6-5 with TRBJ2-7, with 7 bases that match TRBD1. Per germline, CDR1 MNHEY and CDR2 SVGAGI. This CDR3 comprises 18 residues. J gave up 0 bases and V 0 bases, and 11 bases lay outside the gene matches. In DNA, the CDR3 is TGTGCCAGCAGTTACTCTTTAGGGTATGGGACAGTCTCCTACGAGCAGTACTTC. As protein: CASSYSLGYGTVSYEQYF.

The gene calls are TRBV6-5 and TRBJ2-7; 9 bases line up with TRBD1. CDR3 length equals 15 residues. V was clipped by 1 base and J by 6 bases; unmatched bases: 7. CDR1 is MNHEY, CDR2 SVGAGI, per germline. CDR3 protein: CASSYLPGQGLEQYF. The CDR3 nucleotides read TGTGCCAGCAGTTACTTGCCGGGACAGGGACTCGAGCAGTACTTC.

This clonotype showed up just a few times. This sequence joins TRBV10-3 and TRBJ2-1, with 13 bases fitting TRBD2. From germline, CDR1 is ENHRY and CDR2 SYGVKD. Losses at the gene ends were 0 bases for V and 3 bases for J; bases not matched to a gene: 11. The CDR3 is made up of 20 amino acids. The CDR3 nucleotides read TGTGCCATCAGTGAGTCGGGGGACAGGACTAGCGGGAGTCTCTACAATGAGCAGTTCTTC. Residues: CAISESGDRTSGSLYNEQFF.

This clonotype showed up just a few times. V gene TRBV7-2 combines with J gene TRBJ2-7; weak D call: TRBD1 (6 bases). Trimming cost V 0 bases and J 4 bases, with 19 bases left between them. This CDR3 has 17 amino acids. Germline V gene lookup returns CDR1 SGHTA and CDR2 FQGNSA. For the CDR3, the DNA is TGTGCCAGCAGCTTAGCCTTTTGGGCAGGGGCACCTTACGAGCAGTACTTC. Residues: CASSLAFWAGAPYEQYF.

This chain joins TRBV5-1 and TRBJ2-1; 11 positions match TRBD2. CDR3 size: 16 residues. The V and J ends lost 6 bases and 7 bases, in that order; junction bases with no gene match: 12. CDR1 is SGHRS and CDR2 is YFSETQ in the germline V gene. In DNA form, the CDR3 reads TGCGCCAGCAACGCGGGGTCCGGGACTAGCGGTAATGAGCAGTTCTTC. Its translation: CASNAGSGTSGNEQFF.

This rearrangement joins TRBV5-1 to TRBJ1-1; D is ambiguous. The CDR3 has 14 amino acids. CDR1 is SGHRS and CDR2 is YFSETQ in the germline V gene. The V end was cut by 4 bases, the J end by 4 bases, with 14 bases between. The CDR3 DNA is TGCGCCAGCAGCACCGATCCACCGTCCACTGAAGCTTTCTTT. This sequence encodes CASSTDPPSTEAFF.

The chain recombines TRBV5-1 with TRBJ2-1; 10 bases agree with TRBD2. This CDR3 has 17 residues. Losses at the gene ends were 4 bases for V and 6 bases for J; bases not matched to a gene: 13. CDR1 is SGHRS, CDR2 YFSETQ, per germline. DNA for the CDR3: TGCGCCAGCAGCCAACGAGCGGGAGGGCCTGGGGGCAATGAGCAGTTCTTC. Amino acid sequence: CASSQRAGGPGGNEQFF.

The CDR3 reads CASSIAGAGVVETQYF. The CDR3 DNA is TGCGCCAGCAGCATTGCCGGGGCAGGGGTCGTCGAGACCCAGTACTTC. The chain couples TRBV5-1 to TRBJ2-5, with D possibly matching TRBD1 (6 bases). There are 16 residues in the CDR3. V lost 4 bases and J 5 bases, leaving 21 bases between the germline ends. Germline assignment: CDR1 SGHRS and CDR2 YFSETQ.

The table lists this clonotype with a few counts. Here the CDR3 reads CASSPSVANTEAFF. For the CDR3, the DNA is TGTGCCAGCTCACCCTCCGTAGCGAACACTGAAGCTTTCTTT. The chain carries TRBV18 and TRBJ1-1; D remains unclear. CDR1 KGHSH and CDR2 LQKENI come from the germline V gene. The CDR3 is 14 residues long. The V gene lost 3 bases and the J gene lost 1 base, with 9 bases spanning the gap.

The chain recombines TRBV2 with TRBJ2-5; D ambiguous. The V and J ends lost 6 bases and 13 bases respectively, with 18 bases between them. The CDR3 consists of 12 residues. Germline CDR1 and CDR2: SNHLY and FYNNEI. The CDR3 bases are TGTGCCAGCAGCACCGAACAAAACATTCGGTACTTC. This translates into CASSTEQNIRYF.

The genes are TRBV10-3 and TRBJ2-1; 11 bases are shared with TRBD2. The CDR3 is made up of 18 amino acids. The J segment lost 4 bases and the V segment lost 10 bases, leaving 18 bases of the junction unmatched. Germline V CDR1 and CDR2: ENHRY, SYGVKD. The CDR3 bases are TGTGCCAGCGATGGGACTAGCGGACCACAAAGGCCTTACAATGAGCAGTTCTTC. Its protein product is CASDGTSGPQRPYNEQFF.

As DNA, the CDR3 is TGTGCCAGCAACCGAGGGGTCTCTGGAAACACCATATATTTT. As protein: CASNRGVSGNTIYF. V usage is TRBV28 and J usage is TRBJ1-3, with a possible D match to TRBD1 (5 bases). Trimming pared 7 bases from V and 0 bases from J, leaving 10 bases between. Germline V gene sequence: CDR1 MDHEN, CDR2 SYDVKM. This CDR3 region has 14 residues.

CDR3 in amino acids: CASSPRTLRYEQYF. In DNA, the CDR3 is TGTGCCAGCAGTCCCCGGACGTTACGCTACGAGCAGTACTTC. This chain connects TRBV27 to TRBJ2-7, with D hard to call. V lost 5 bases, J lost 3 bases, and 14 bases lay in between. Germline V gives CDR1 MNHEY, CDR2 SMNVEV (reference sequence). This CDR3 comprises 14 residues.

This clonotype was seen a handful of times. The rearrangement uses TRBV13 and TRBJ1-4; 7 bases are a match to TRBD1. The CDR3 runs 14 residues. Trimming removed 5 bases from V and 3 bases from J; junction bases left unmatched: 3. Germline CDR1 is PRHDT and CDR2 is FYEKMQ (reference sequence). CDR3 protein: CASSDRVANEKLFF. CDR3 nucleotides: TGTGCCAGCAGCGACAGGGTAGCTAATGAAAAACTGTTTTTT.

This clonotype was observed a few times. This chain links TRBV10-2 with TRBJ2-1; no definite D call. The CDR3 sequence is 12 residues long. Germline lookup yields CDR1 WSHSY and CDR2 SAAADI. The V gene lost 5 bases and the J gene lost 5 bases, with 7 bases spanning the gap. CDR3 nucleotide sequence: TGCGCCAGCAGTTCCGCGAACAATGAGCAGTTCTTC. It codes for CASSSANNEQFF.

The chain uses TRBV7-2 and TRBJ1-1, with D uncertain. Trimming took 8 bases from V and 0 from J, leaving 13 bases between them. The CDR3 has 14 amino acids. Germline V gene lookup returns CDR1 SGHTA and CDR2 FQGNSA. CDR3: CASGSQRLNTEAFF. CDR3 in DNA: TGTGCCAGCGGGTCACAGAGATTGAACACTGAAGCTTTCTTT.

The V gene is TRBV4-1, the J gene TRBJ2-4, with 7 nucleotides matching TRBD2. The J call may be wrong; the DNA end is better matched by TRBJ2-7. Germline V gives CDR1 MGHRA, CDR2 YSYEKL. The CDR3 length is 14 residues. CDR3 DNA sequence: TGCGCCAGCAGCCAAAGAGCGGGGCCGTACGAGCAGTACTTC. Amino acid sequence: CASSQRAGPYEQYF.

The chain is built from TRBV7-2 and TRBJ1-3, with D perhaps matching TRBD1 (5 bases). V lost 5 bases and J lost 8, with 13 bases in between. Germline CDR1 is SGHTA and CDR2 is FQGNSA. The CDR3 contains 13 residues. The DNA for the CDR3 is TGTGCCAGCAGCCCAGGGATAGGTCACACCATATATTTT. Encoded protein: CASSPGIGHTIYF.

This rearrangement joins TRBV20-1 to TRBJ2-1; no firm D call. This CDR3 has 12 residues. V was trimmed by 6 bases and J by 6 bases, leaving 12 bases between them. The germline V gene encodes CDR1 DFQATT and CDR2 SNEGSKA (reference sequence). CDR3 sequence reads: CSAPRLSNEQFF. The CDR3 DNA reads TGCAGTGCCCCTCGCCTTAGCAATGAGCAGTTCTTC.

As DNA, the CDR3 is TGCGCCAGCAGCGGGGGGACAATAAACACTGAAGCTTTCTTT. It encodes CASSGGTINTEAFF. The J gene is TRBJ1-1, the V gene TRBV5-1, with TRBD1 as a possible D gene (6 bases). V was cut by 4 bases and J by 2 bases, with 12 bases left in between. The CDR3 length is 14 residues. Per the germline V gene, CDR1 is SGHRS and CDR2 is YFSETQ.